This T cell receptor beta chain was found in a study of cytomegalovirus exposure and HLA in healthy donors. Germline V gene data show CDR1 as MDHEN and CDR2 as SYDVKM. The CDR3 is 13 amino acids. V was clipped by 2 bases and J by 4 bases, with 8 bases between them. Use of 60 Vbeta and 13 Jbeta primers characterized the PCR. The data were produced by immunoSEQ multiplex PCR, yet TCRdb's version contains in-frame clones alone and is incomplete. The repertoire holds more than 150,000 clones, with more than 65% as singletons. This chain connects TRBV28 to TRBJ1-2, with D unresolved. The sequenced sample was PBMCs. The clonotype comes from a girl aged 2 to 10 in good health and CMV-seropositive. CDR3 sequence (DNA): TGTGCCAGCAGTTTAGCCAGGCCCTATGGCTACACCTTC. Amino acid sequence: CASSLARPYGYTF.